These 8 T cell receptor beta chains originate from one sample sequenced in a study of regulatory T cells in long-lasting Graves disease. As to time point: newly diagnosed GD, antithyroid drugs for less than 3 months. RNA isolated from PBMCs was used to make the TCR library. Building of the TCR beta libraries involved iRepertoire HTBI primers and Arm-PCR of CDR3 regions. TCRdb re-called the multiplex PCR reads with MiXCR, one entry per CDR3 protein. The table records fewer than 450,000 distinct CDR3 sequences, over 14% of them present only once. These data were also reused for a study on T cells in Graves' hyperthyroidism and ophthalmopathy.

The sequenced sample was peripheral blood mononuclear cells (PBMCs), obtained at new diagnosis, from a patient treated with antithyroid drugs. The receptor set was obtained from a woman in her 40s with Graves disease.

As to this clonotype: Germline is not matched at one junction end, which may reflect a read error. The chain recombines TRBV28 with TRBJ1-3; possible D gene TRBD1, 6 bases. The CDR3 length is 14 residues. Germline lookup yields CDR1 MDHEN and CDR2 SYDVKM. CDR3 nucleotides: TGTGCCGGCAGTTTATCAGGGGCGAGGAACACCATATATTTT. Its protein is CAGSLSGARNTIYF.

This clonotype was recorded at least ten times. The chain is built from TRBV2 and TRBJ2-5, with D unresolved. Germline assignment: CDR1 SNHLY and CDR2 FYNNEI. The CDR3 is 13 amino acids. Trimming took 6 bases from V and 0 from J, leaving 8 bases between them. Written as DNA, the CDR3 is TGTGCCAGCAGGGGTGGCTACCAAGAGACCCAGTACTTC. Its protein product is CASRGGYQETQYF.

In this sample, this clonotype turned up a few times. The chain couples TRBV9 to TRBJ1-2; D possibly corresponds to TRBD1 (6 bases). The CDR3 is 16 amino acids. V dropped 6 bases and J dropped 1 base, with 19 bases sitting between them. Looked up from germline, CDR1 is SGDLS and CDR2 is YYNGEE. CDR3 coding DNA: TGTGCCAGCAACCTAGGGCGGGCAGGGGATAACTATGGCTACACCTTC. The encoded protein is CASNLGRAGDNYGYTF.

This clonotype was seen only a few times. The chain links TRBV6-2 or TRBV6-3 to TRBJ2-1, with unresolved D. Germline V gene sequence: CDR1 MNHEY, CDR2 SVGEGT. This CDR3 spans 13 amino acids. Trimming removed 5 bases from V and 5 bases from J, with 10 bases in between. The CDR3, as DNA: TGTGCCAGCAGTCCTGGAACCAACAATGAGCAGTTCTTC. Translated, it gives CASSPGTNNEQFF.

This clonotype has ten or more counts. The rearrangement links TRBV12-3 or TRBV12-4 to TRBJ1-2; TRBD1 aligns across 7 bases. The CDR3 has 16 amino acids. The J segment lost 0 bases and the V segment lost 5 bases, leaving 9 bases of the junction unmatched. The CDR3 protein is CASSRTGTVPNYGYTF. In DNA, the CDR3 is TGTGCCAGCAGTCGAACCGGGACAGTACCTAACTATGGCTACACCTTC.

As concerns this clonotype: A clone one base away is much larger, so this may be a read error. This chain joins TRBV6-2 or TRBV6-3 and TRBJ2-2, with 8 nucleotides matching TRBD2. The CDR3 extends over 17 amino acids. CDR1 MNHEY and CDR2 SVGEGT come from the germline V gene. CDR3: CASSYSRTSSNTGELSF. CDR3 sequence (DNA): TGTGCCAGCAGTTATTCCCGGACTAGCTCAAACACCGGGGAGCTGTCTTTT.

The table lists this clonotype with a few counts. V usage is TRBV20-1 and J usage is TRBJ2-6, with D possibly called TRBD1 or TRBD2 (5 bases each). The V and J ends lost 4 bases and 1 base respectively, with 11 bases between them. CDR3 size: 15 residues. Per the germline V gene, CDR1 is DFQATT and CDR2 is SNEGSKA (reference sequence). CDR3 coding DNA: TGCAGTGCTACCGGGAAGGGGTCTGGGGCCAACGTCCTGACTTTC. Amino acid sequence: CSATGKGSGANVLTF.

V usage is TRBV10-3 and J usage is TRBJ2-7; 12 bases map to TRBD2. The V segment lost 7 bases and the J segment 5 bases; nucleotides outside the gene matches: 6. The CDR3 has 14 residues. Germline CDR1 and CDR2: ENHRY and SYGVKD. The CDR3 bases are TGTGCCATCACCAACGGACTAGCGGGACACGAGCAGTACTTC. Its translation: CAITNGLAGHEQYF.